This T cell receptor beta chain was retrieved from a study of PD-L1 blockade in urothelial cancer. Study at large: Blood-derived samples held a median about 150,000 T cells.

This clone showed up just once. Germline V gene sequence: CDR1 MNHNS, CDR2 SASEGT. This CDR3 region has 13 residues. V dropped 5 bases and J dropped 9; count of bases not matched to a gene: 9. Generated by immunoSEQ multiplex PCR, the TCRdb table keeps only in-frame clones and is missing some. The profile shows 100,000 to 150,000 clones, about 84% of them singletons. Time point meaning: peripheral blood 6 weeks after treatment start. Patients' cancers were locally advanced or metastatic urothelial carcinomas. This sequence originates from a middle-aged man with urothelial cancer. Source: PBMCs, taken around atezolizumab (anti-PD-L1) treatment. The V call is TRBV6-1, the J call TRBJ1-1; 7 bases align to TRBD1. The CDR3 bases are TGTGCCAGCAGTCGAAGCGTGGACAGGAAAGCTTTCTTT. It specifies CASSRSVDRKAFF.